One sample yielded the 32 T cell receptor beta chains listed below, sequenced in a study of shared clonotypes between healthy human individuals. The table came from immunoSEQ multiplex PCR; TCRdb's copy has only in-frame clones and leaves some out. The sample gives over 850,000 clones, 75% to 80% of which show up once; about 0.52% is in the top ten. Material: memory CD4+ T cells from PBMCs. This sample's subset: CD45RA-negative fraction. The receptors shown here come from a man younger than 35 in good health. Some clones in this sample may be carry-over from other donors' samples.

On this clone: Additional DNA sequences in this sample encode the identical CDR3. The chain uses TRBV7-9 and TRBJ1-3; 10 nucleotides agree with TRBD1. The germline CDR1 and CDR2 sequences are SEHNR and FQNEAQ (reference sequence). The CDR3 totals 15 residues. Germline trimming cut 6 bases from V and 2 bases from J; bases unmatched to any gene: 4. The CDR3 protein is CASRTGTGAGNTIYF. The CDR3 bases are TGTGCCAGCAGAACCGGGACAGGGGCTGGAAACACCATATATTTT.

The chain employs TRBV30 and TRBJ1-3, with 8 bases matching TRBD1. Germline CDR1 reads GTSNPN; CDR2 reads SVGIG (reference sequence). V was pared by 0 bases and J by 2 bases, with 0 bases of the junction left unmatched. This CDR3 has 14 residues. CDR3 in amino acids: CAWSVQGAGNTIYF. CDR3 bases: TGTGCCTGGAGTGTACAGGGGGCTGGAAACACCATATATTTT. Based on the CDR3 plus reference TRBV30 and TRBJ1-3, the full variable domain is SQTIHQWPATLVQPVGSPLSLECTVEGTSNPNLYWYRQAAGRGLQLLFYSVGIGQISSEVPQNLSASRPQDRQFILSSKKLLLSDSGFYLCAWSVQGAGNTIYFGEGSWLTVV.

V gene TRBV2 combines with J gene TRBJ2-1; 11 bases fit TRBD2. The germline V gene has CDR1 SNHLY and CDR2 FYNNEI. V shed 3 bases and J 1 base; nucleotides not matched to a gene: 2. The CDR3 is 16 amino acids. The CDR3 sequence is CASSDTSGSSYNEQFF. DNA of the CDR3: TGTGCCAGCAGTGACACTAGCGGGAGTTCCTACAATGAGCAGTTCTTC.

The rearrangement joins TRBV18 to TRBJ2-7, with 9 bases aligning to TRBD1. Germline CDR1 and CDR2: KGHSH and LQKENI. This CDR3 has 18 amino acids. V was pared by 3 bases and J by 2 bases, with 14 bases of the junction left unmatched. The CDR3 DNA reads TGTGCCAGCTCACCTAGGTCGCCCACGGGACAGGGCACCTACGAGCAGTACTTC. Encoded protein: CASSPRSPTGQGTYEQYF.

The chain employs TRBV5-1 and TRBJ1-3, with 7 bases lining up with TRBD1. Per the germline V gene, CDR1 is SGHRS and CDR2 is YFSETQ. This CDR3 spans 18 amino acids. V gave up 3 bases and J gave up 2 bases; unmatched junction bases: 14. CDR3 residues: CASSSQDRTTRPGNTIYF. CDR3 nucleotides: TGCGCCAGCAGCTCCCAGGACAGGACGACGCGCCCTGGAAACACCATATATTTT.

V and J are TRBV29-1 and TRBJ1-1; D unresolved. The V gene lost 8 bases and the J gene lost 4 bases, with 17 bases spanning the gap. CDR3 size: 13 residues. Looked up from germline, CDR1 is SQVTM and CDR2 is ANQGSEA. CDR3 in DNA: TGCAGCTTTTCAAAGGGAGGATTCACTGAAGCTTTCTTT. Its translation is CSFSKGGFTEAFF.

This clone has more than one count but fewer than ten. V is TRBV9 and J is TRBJ1-3; D may be TRBD1 (5 bases). The germline V gene has CDR1 SGDLS and CDR2 YYNGEE. There are 16 residues in the CDR3. V gave up 4 bases and J gave up 0 bases, with 14 bases separating them. The CDR3 DNA reads TGTGCCAGCAGCCACGGGACGGTGAACTCTGGAAACACCATATATTTT. This encodes CASSHGTVNSGNTIYF.

As concerns this clone: Other DNA sequences from this sample encode an identical CDR3 as well. The chain combines TRBV5-1 with TRBJ2-7, with 13 bases identical to TRBD2. Germline V gives CDR1 SGHRS, CDR2 YFSETQ. CDR3 length equals 15 residues. The V and J ends lost 3 bases and 6 bases, in that order; junction bases with no gene match: 6. The CDR3 is CASSSSGLAGREQYF. CDR3 sequence (DNA): TGCGCCAGCAGCTCCTCGGGACTAGCGGGACGCGAGCAGTACTTC.

The rearrangement uses TRBV5-6 and TRBJ2-5, with D unclear. V lost 0 bases and J lost 4, with 7 bases in between. Per the germline V gene, CDR1 is SGHDT and CDR2 is YYEEEE. This CDR3 spans 13 amino acids. The CDR3 DNA sequence: TGTGCCAGCAGCTTGGGAATGGGAGAGACCCAGTACTTC. Its translation: CASSLGMGETQYF.

This chain connects TRBV11-3 to TRBJ2-6; D gene uncertain. Germline CDR1 reads SGHNT; CDR2 reads YENEEA. Trimming cost V 4 bases and J 0 bases, with 10 bases left between them. The CDR3 runs 16 residues. The CDR3 protein is CASSSNLGSGANVLTF. CDR3 nucleotides: TGTGCCAGCAGCTCCAACCTTGGCTCTGGGGCCAACGTCCTGACTTTC.

The V call is TRBV5-1, the J call TRBJ1-1; D call uncertain. Germline values: CDR1 SGHRS, CDR2 YFSETQ. V was trimmed by 7 bases and J by 5 bases, leaving 21 bases between them. The CDR3 has 15 residues. CDR3 coding DNA: TGCGCCAGCTCAAGAGAGCCTCTGAGAGGGACTGAAGCTTTCTTT. Protein sequence: CASSREPLRGTEAFF.

This clone has a handful of counts. The chain carries TRBV4-1 and TRBJ2-5; D is possibly TRBD1 (6 bases). Germline values: CDR1 MGHRA, CDR2 YSYEKL. V lost 1 base to trimming and J lost 7 bases, with 16 bases between them. The CDR3 consists of 15 residues. CDR3 DNA: TGCGCCAGCAGCCAAGTGGGGCAGGGGTGGGGGACCCAGTACTTC. It encodes CASSQVGQGWGTQYF.

The chain employs TRBV5-1 and TRBJ1-1; D remains ambiguous. Germline CDR1 reads SGHRS; CDR2 reads YFSETQ. The CDR3 is made up of 14 amino acids. The germline V and J ends were trimmed by 4 bases and 6 bases, with 16 bases remaining between them. CDR3 sequence reads: CASSLLAIDPEAFF. The CDR3 bases are TGCGCCAGCAGCCTGTTGGCTATTGACCCTGAAGCTTTCTTT.

This chain links TRBV4-1 with TRBJ1-1; D remains unclear. The CDR3 runs to 16 residues. CDR1 is MGHRA and CDR2 is YSYEKL in the germline V gene. V was pared by 1 base and J by 3 bases, with 15 bases between. CDR3: CASSQGSAVRDTEAFF. CDR3 coding DNA: TGCGCCAGCAGCCAAGGGTCGGCAGTAAGGGACACTGAAGCTTTCTTT.

The chain couples TRBV28 to TRBJ2-7; TRBD2 matches 8 bases. The germline V gene encodes CDR1 MDHEN and CDR2 SYDVKM. The CDR3 contains 14 residues. Trimming took 6 bases from V and 9 from J; bases not matched to a gene: 13. The CDR3: CASRVPGLVAGQYF. The CDR3 DNA is TGTGCCAGCAGGGTACCGGGACTAGTTGCGGGGCAGTACTTC.

A word on this clone: A much more abundant neighbour one base away suggests this may be a read error. Other DNA variants within this sample encode the same CDR3. This sequence joins TRBV5-1 and TRBJ2-7; a possible D gene is TRBD1 (5 bases). Germline-derived CDR1 and CDR2 are SGHRS and YFSETQ. The V end was cut by 3 bases, the J end by 3 bases, with 7 bases between. The CDR3 runs to 12 residues. The DNA for the CDR3 is TGCGCCAGCAGCTCGCAGGGCTACGAGCAGTACTTC. Amino acid sequence: CASSSQGYEQYF.

The CDR3 region has the DNA TGTGCCAGCAGCACGACAGGGGGGTTCTACGAGCAGTACTTC. As protein: CASSTTGGFYEQYF. J is TRBJ2-7 and V is TRBV7-9; 9 bases align to TRBD1. There are 14 residues in the CDR3. CDR1 SEHNR and CDR2 FQNEAQ come from the germline V gene (reference sequence). V gave up 5 bases and J gave up 3 bases; unmatched junction bases: 5.

Notes on this clone: A much larger clone is a single base away; this may be a read error. The gene calls are TRBV9 and TRBJ1-1; TRBD1 aligns across 11 bases. CDR3 length equals 14 residues. Trimming removed 3 bases from V and 3 bases from J; junction bases left unmatched: 1. Per germline, CDR1 SGDLS and CDR2 YYNGEE. CDR3 amino acids: CASSGGQGDTEAFF. In DNA form, the CDR3 reads TGTGCCAGCAGCGGGGGACAGGGGGACACTGAAGCTTTCTTT.

CDR3 DNA sequence: TGTGCCAGCTCACTCAACCATGAGCAGTTCTTC. Its translation: CASSLNHEQFF. This sequence joins TRBV18 and TRBJ2-1, with no clear D. The CDR3 extends over 11 amino acids. V was pared by 4 bases and J by 8 bases, with 6 bases between. The germline V gene has CDR1 KGHSH and CDR2 LQKENI.

For the CDR3, the DNA is TGTGCCAGCAGTTTAGTTGTTGGTGAAAAACTGTTTTTT. Amino acid sequence: CASSLVVGEKLFF. J is TRBJ1-4 and V is TRBV27; D not certain. The germline V and J ends were trimmed by 2 bases and 7 bases, with 8 bases remaining between them. Germline CDR1 and CDR2: MNHEY and SMNVEV (reference sequence). The CDR3 length is 13 residues.

This chain joins TRBV18 and TRBJ1-1; D remains unclear. The V end was cut by 3 bases, the J end by 5 bases, with 13 bases between. The V gene's germline CDR1 is KGHSH and CDR2 LQKENI. The CDR3 is made up of 14 amino acids. The CDR3 DNA follows: TGTGCCAGCTCACCGTTGGACGGCCTAACTGAAGCTTTCTTT. Protein product: CASSPLDGLTEAFF. The full variable domain, completed using reference TRBV18 and TRBJ1-1, is NAGVMQNPRHLVRRRGQEARLRCSPMKGHSHVYWYRQLPEEGLKFMVYLQKENIIDESGMPKERFSAEFPKEGPSILRIQQVVRGDSAAYFCASSPLDGLTEAFFGQGTRLTVV.

V usage is TRBV4-2 and J usage is TRBJ1-2; the D gene is possibly TRBD1 (5 bases). The V and J ends lost 4 bases and 4 bases respectively, with 19 bases between them. The CDR3 is 16 amino acids. Germline V gene sequence: CDR1 LGHNA, CDR2 YNFKEQ. CDR3 sequence reads: CASSLRKVGVAYGYTF. The CDR3 DNA sequence: TGTGCCAGCAGCCTAAGGAAAGTGGGGGTGGCCTATGGCTACACCTTC.

The gene calls are TRBV27 and TRBJ2-3; 9 nucleotides agree with TRBD2. Germline V gene sequence: CDR1 MNHEY, CDR2 SMNVEV (reference sequence). The V segment lost 6 bases and the J segment 3 bases; nucleotides outside the gene matches: 10. The CDR3 contains 16 residues. The CDR3 DNA is TGTGCCAGCAGGAGACTAGCGGAGCCCGGGACAGATACGCAGTATTTT. It is translated as CASRRLAEPGTDTQYF.

CDR3 coding DNA: TGTGCCAGCAGTTTAATGGGAGCGGGGAGCACAGATACGCAGTATTTT. It specifies CASSLMGAGSTDTQYF. This chain links TRBV28 with TRBJ2-3; 7 nucleotides agree with TRBD2. The CDR3 totals 16 residues. CDR1 and CDR2 (germline): MDHEN, SYDVKM. The V gene end was trimmed by 2 bases and the J gene end by 0 bases; junction bases not matched to a gene: 5. The full variable domain, in which reference TRBV28 and TRBJ2-3 provide the parts outside the CDR3, is DVKVTQSSRYLVKRTGEKVFLECVQDMDHENMFWYRQDPGLGLRLIYFSYDVKMKEKGDIPEGYSVSREKKERFSLILESASTNQTSMYLCASSLMGAGSTDTQYFGPGTRLTVL.

This clone was picked up a small number of times. The chain carries TRBV9 and TRBJ1-1; a possible D gene is TRBD1 (6 bases). Germline values: CDR1 SGDLS, CDR2 YYNGEE. V lost 0 bases to trimming and J lost 5 bases, with 8 bases between them. The CDR3 consists of 13 residues. CDR3 loop: CASSVEQGTEAFF. CDR3 DNA: TGTGCCAGCAGCGTAGAGCAGGGGACTGAAGCTTTCTTT.

V usage is TRBV4-2 and J usage is TRBJ1-2; D remains unclear. The CDR3 extends over 14 amino acids. Trimming left V 0 bases short and J 0 bases short, with 5 bases between. Germline assignment: CDR1 LGHNA and CDR2 YNFKEQ. The CDR3 reads CASSQDRTNYGYTF. The CDR3 DNA follows: TGTGCCAGCAGCCAAGACAGAACTAACTATGGCTACACCTTC.

This clone was seen only once. The rearrangement joins TRBV5-1 to TRBJ2-5; 11 bases match TRBD1. The CDR3 covers 15 residues. V gave up 4 bases and J gave up 4 bases; unmatched junction bases: 6. CDR1 is SGHRS, CDR2 YFSETQ, per germline. The CDR3 spells CASSDFGTGGETQYF. CDR3 nucleotides: TGCGCCAGCAGCGACTTCGGGACAGGGGGAGAGACCCAGTACTTC. The entire variable domain, with the rest obtained from reference TRBV5-1 and TRBJ2-5, is as follows: KAGVTQTPRYLIKTRGQQVTLSCSPISGHRSVSWYQQTPGQGLQFLFEYFSETQRNKGNFPGRFSGRQFSNSRSEMNVSTLELGDSALYLCASSDFGTGGETQYFGPGTRLLVL.

The genes are TRBV6-1 and TRBJ1-5; D possibly corresponds to TRBD1 (5 bases). Per germline, CDR1 MNHNS and CDR2 SASEGT. Between the trimmed V and J ends, which lost 3 bases and 6 bases, there was a span of 12 bases. CDR3 length: 14 amino acids. The CDR3 DNA reads TGTGCCAGCAGTGACCTTGGACACCTTCAGCCCCAGCATTTT. Amino acids: CASSDLGHLQPQHF.

This chain links TRBV7-8 with TRBJ2-5, with unresolved D. The CDR3 is made up of 13 amino acids. CDR1 is SGHVS and CDR2 is FQNEAQ in the germline V gene. The ends were cut back, 4 bases at V and 2 bases at J, with 8 bases in the middle. The CDR3 reads CASSYRRQETQYF. CDR3 nucleotides: TGTGCCAGCAGCTACAGACGACAAGAGACCCAGTACTTC.

This clone has a handful of counts. The rearrangement links TRBV7-2 to TRBJ1-5, with 9 bases matching TRBD1. CDR1 and CDR2 from the germline V gene are SGHTA and FQGNSA. The CDR3 extends over 16 amino acids. Trimming cost V 5 bases and J 6 bases; bases outside gene matches: 11. CDR3 bases: TGTGCCAGCAGCACCGCCGGGACAGGGTTTACTCAGCCCCAGCATTTT. Translated: CASSTAGTGFTQPQHF. Combining the CDR3 with reference TRBV7-2 and TRBJ1-5 gives the whole variable domain GAGVSQSPSNKVTEKGKDVELRCDPISGHTALYWYRQSLGQGLEFLIYFQGNSAPDKSGLPSDRFSAERTGGSVSTLTIQRTQQEDSAVYLCASSTAGTGFTQPQHFGDGTRLSIL.

This clone was seen a few times. The chain has TRBV4-1 and TRBJ1-6; D gene ambiguous. Germline CDR1 and CDR2: MGHRA and YSYEKL. This CDR3 is 13 amino acids long. V was shortened by 1 base and J by 7 bases, with 5 bases between the two germline ends. The CDR3, as DNA: TGCGCCAGCAGCCAAGGGCTAAATTCACCCCTCCACTTT. This sequence encodes CASSQGLNSPLHF.

The chain recombines TRBV25-1 with TRBJ1-1; D may be TRBD1 (5 bases). CDR3 length: 15 residues. V shed 4 bases and J shed 4 bases, with 16 bases lying between them. Germline CDR1 and CDR2: MGHDK and SYGVNS. CDR3 region: CASSAPGIRGTEAFF. The CDR3 nucleotides are TGTGCCAGCAGTGCTCCCGGGATTAGGGGCACTGAAGCTTTCTTT.